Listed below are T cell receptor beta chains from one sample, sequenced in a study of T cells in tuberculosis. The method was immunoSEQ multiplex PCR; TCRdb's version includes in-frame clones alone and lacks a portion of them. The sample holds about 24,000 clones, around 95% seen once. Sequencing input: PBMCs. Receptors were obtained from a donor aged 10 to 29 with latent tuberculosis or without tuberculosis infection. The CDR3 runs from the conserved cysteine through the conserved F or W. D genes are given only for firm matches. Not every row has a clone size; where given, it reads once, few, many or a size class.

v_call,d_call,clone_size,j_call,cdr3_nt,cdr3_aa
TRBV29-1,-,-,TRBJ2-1,TGCAGCGTTGATGACAGGCTGGATGAGCAGTTCTTC,CSVDDRLDEQFF
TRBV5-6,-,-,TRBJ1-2,TGTGCCAGCACGCTTAGACAGAACTATGGCTACACCTTC,CASTLRQNYGYTF
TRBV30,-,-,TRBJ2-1,TGTGCCTCAGGACTTCCTTACAATGAGCAGTTCTTC,CASGLPYNEQFF
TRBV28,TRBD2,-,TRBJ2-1,TGTGCCAGCAGTTTGGGGACTAGCGGGGGGGGATATGAGCAGTTCTTC,CASSLGTSGGGYEQFF
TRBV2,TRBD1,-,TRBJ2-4,TGTGCCAGCAGGGCCGGGACAGGGTCAGGAAACATTCAGTACTTC,CASRAGTGSGNIQYF
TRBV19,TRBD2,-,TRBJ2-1,TGTGCCAGTAGTCCTGGACTAGCGGGGCCGGGGGGCTACAATGAGCAGTTCTTC,CASSPGLAGPGGYNEQFF
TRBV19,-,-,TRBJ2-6,TGTGCCAGTAGTGTGAGCTCTGGGGCCAACGTCCTGACTTTC,CASSVSSGANVLTF
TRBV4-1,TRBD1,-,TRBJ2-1,TGCGCCAGCAGCGGGGACAGGGGGGCGGATGAGCAGTTCTTC,CASSGDRGADEQFF
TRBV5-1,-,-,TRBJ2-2,TGCGCCAGCAGCCGAAATAGGAACACCGGGGAGCTGTTTTTT,CASSRNRNTGELFF
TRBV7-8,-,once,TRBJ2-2,TGTGCCAGCAGCCCCCGTAGGGGAATGGAGCTGTTTTTT,CASSPRRGMELFF
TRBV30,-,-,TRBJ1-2,TGTGCCTGGTCCCGGGACTTAAACTATGGCTACACCTTC,CAWSRDLNYGYTF
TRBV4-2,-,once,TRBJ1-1,TGTGCCAGCAGCCAAGAAAGGAGGCACACTGAAGCTTTCTTT,CASSQERRHTEAFF
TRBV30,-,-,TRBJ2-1,TGTGCCTGCGCCGGGTGGGCGGGTGAGCAGTTCTTC,CACAGWAGEQFF
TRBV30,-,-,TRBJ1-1,TGTGCCTGGAGTCGTTTGAACACTGAAGCTTTCTTT,CAWSRLNTEAFF
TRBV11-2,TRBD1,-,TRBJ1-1,TGTGCCATCCAGGGGGGCACTGAAGCTTTCTTT,CAIQGGTEAFF
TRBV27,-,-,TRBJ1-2,TGTGCCAGCAGTTTTGGCCTTAACTATGGCTACACCTTC,CASSFGLNYGYTF
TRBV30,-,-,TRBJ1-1,TGTGCCTGGAGTGTGACAGGCTTGGGAACTGAAGCTTTCTTT,CAWSVTGLGTEAFF
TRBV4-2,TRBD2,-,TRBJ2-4,TGTGCCAGCAGCCAAGATGGGGTAGCCCCGGGGGGGGGTCCCAAAAACATTCAGTACTTC,CASSQDGVAPGGGPKNIQYF
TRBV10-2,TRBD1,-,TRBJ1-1,TGCGCCAGCAGTGCGGGGGCAGGGGGGAGAGCTTTCTTT,CASSAGAGGRAFF
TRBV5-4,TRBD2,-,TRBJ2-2,TGTGCCAGCAGCTTGATACTAGCGGGGAGTGGCGGGGAGCTGTTTTTT,CASSLILAGSGGELFF
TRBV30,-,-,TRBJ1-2,TGTGCCTGGAGCTTTAACTATGGCTACACCTTC,CAWSFNYGYTF
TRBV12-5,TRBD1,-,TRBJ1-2,TGTGCTAGTGGCTATACAGGGGGTTATGGCTACACCTTC,CASGYTGGYGYTF
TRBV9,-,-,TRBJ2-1,TGTGCCAGCAGCCAGTCCTCTAGCGCCAATGAGCAGTTCTTC,CASSQSSSANEQFF
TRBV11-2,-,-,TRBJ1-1,TGTGCCAGCAGCTCCCCGGGACTCCTTTCCATGAACACTGAAGCTTTCTTT,CASSSPGLLSMNTEAFF
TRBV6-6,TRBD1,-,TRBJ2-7,TGTGCCAGCAGGGACAGGGGGTACTCCTACGAGCAGTACTTC,CASRDRGYSYEQYF
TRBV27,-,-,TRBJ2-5,TGTGCCAGCAGTGACATACGGCGAGTCCAAGAGACCCAGTACTTC,CASSDIRRVQETQYF
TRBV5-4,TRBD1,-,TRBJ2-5,TGTGCCAGCAGCGCGACAGGGGGCGCGGAGACCCAGTACTTC,CASSATGGAETQYF
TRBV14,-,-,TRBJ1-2,TGTGCCAGCAGCCAAGCGGGAGTGACAGATGGCTACACCTTC,CASSQAGVTDGYTF
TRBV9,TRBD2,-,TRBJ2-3,TGTGCCAGCAGCGTAGGACTAGCGAGGACAGATACGCAGTATTTT,CASSVGLARTDTQYF
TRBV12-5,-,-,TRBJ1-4,TGTGCTAGTGGTTTGGTACTTAGAGGCCCCAATGAAAAACTGTTTTTT,CASGLVLRGPNEKLFF
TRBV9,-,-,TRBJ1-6,TGTGCCAGCAGCTCAGACGAGGTTAATAATTCACCCCTCCACTTT,CASSSDEVNNSPLHF
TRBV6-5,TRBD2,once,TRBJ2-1,TGTGCCAGCAGTTCTAGCGGGGGCTTCTCCTACAATGAGCAGTTCTTC,CASSSSGGFSYNEQFF
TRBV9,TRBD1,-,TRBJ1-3,TGTGCCAGCAGCGTAGAAGAAGAGGGGGCCAGTGGAAACACCATATATTTT,CASSVEEEGASGNTIYF
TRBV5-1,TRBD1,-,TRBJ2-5,TGCGCCAGCAGCTCAGCGGACAGGGGGGGAGAGACCCAGTACTTC,CASSSADRGGETQYF
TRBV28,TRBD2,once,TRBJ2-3,TGTGCCAGCAGTTCCGGGACTAGCGGCCCGGAATCCCGATGGTATTTT,CASSSGTSGPESRWYF
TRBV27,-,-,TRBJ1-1,TGTGCCAGCAGAGAGGGAACCACTGAAGCTTTCTTT,CASREGTTEAFF
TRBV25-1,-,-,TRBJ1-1,TGTGCCAGCAGTGAATCCTACGGGAGTGGTGGGAACACTGAAGCTTTCTTT,CASSESYGSGGNTEAFF
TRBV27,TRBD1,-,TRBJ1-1,TGTGCCAGCAGATGGAGGACAGGGGAGGGTACTGAAGCTTTCTTT,CASRWRTGEGTEAFF
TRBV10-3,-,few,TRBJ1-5,TGTGCCATCAGCGAACAGGGTAATCAGCCCCAGCATTTT,CAISEQGNQPQHF
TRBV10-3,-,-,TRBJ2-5,TGTGCCATCAGTGGCCAGGGAGGAATCCAAGAGACCCAGTACTTC,CAISGQGGIQETQYF
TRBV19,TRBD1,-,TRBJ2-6,TGTGCCAGTAGTATGGACAGGGGAGGGTCTGGGGCCAACGTCCTGACTTTC,CASSMDRGGSGANVLTF
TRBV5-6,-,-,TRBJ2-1,TGTGCCAGCAGCTTGTGGCGGGCTGACAATGAGCAGTTCTTC,CASSLWRADNEQFF
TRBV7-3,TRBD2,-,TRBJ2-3,TGTGCCAGCAGCTTTAGCAGCGGGGTAGATACGCAGTATTTT,CASSFSSGVDTQYF
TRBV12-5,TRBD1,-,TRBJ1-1,TGTGCTAGTGGTTTGGTCCTCGGGACAGTCATGAACACTGAAGCTTTCTTT,CASGLVLGTVMNTEAFF
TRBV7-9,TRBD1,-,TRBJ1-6,TGTGCCAGCAGCCCGAACAGGGGACAGGGTCTACGTTCACCCCTCCACTTT,CASSPNRGQGLRSPLHF
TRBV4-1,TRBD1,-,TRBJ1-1,TGCGCCAGCAGCCGACCGGACAGGGAGGGAGCTTTCTTT,CASSRPDREGAFF